This record concerns one T cell receptor (beta chain) sequence. The approximately 120-subject validation cohort, separate from the approximately 670-subject first cohort, included the donors. The sample comes from a study of cytomegalovirus exposure and HLA in healthy donors. Method: immunoSEQ multiplex PCR; TCRdb's copy keeps in-frame clones and lacks some. Altogether fewer than 200,000 clones are present, about 85% being singletons, with the ten largest covering 15% to 20%. The sequencing input was PBMCs. This clonotype was obtained from a young man in good health and CMV-seropositive.

As DNA, the CDR3 is TGTGCCAGCAGTTTAGGGGACAGGGGAGCGTACAATGAGCAGTTCTTC. Protein sequence: CASSLGDRGAYNEQFF. The rearrangement links TRBV28 to TRBJ2-1, with 10 bases fitting TRBD1. The CDR3 loop spans 16 amino acids. With 2 bases clipped from V and 4 bases from J, the junction kept 5 bases outside the gene matches. Per the germline V gene, CDR1 is MDHEN and CDR2 is SYDVKM.